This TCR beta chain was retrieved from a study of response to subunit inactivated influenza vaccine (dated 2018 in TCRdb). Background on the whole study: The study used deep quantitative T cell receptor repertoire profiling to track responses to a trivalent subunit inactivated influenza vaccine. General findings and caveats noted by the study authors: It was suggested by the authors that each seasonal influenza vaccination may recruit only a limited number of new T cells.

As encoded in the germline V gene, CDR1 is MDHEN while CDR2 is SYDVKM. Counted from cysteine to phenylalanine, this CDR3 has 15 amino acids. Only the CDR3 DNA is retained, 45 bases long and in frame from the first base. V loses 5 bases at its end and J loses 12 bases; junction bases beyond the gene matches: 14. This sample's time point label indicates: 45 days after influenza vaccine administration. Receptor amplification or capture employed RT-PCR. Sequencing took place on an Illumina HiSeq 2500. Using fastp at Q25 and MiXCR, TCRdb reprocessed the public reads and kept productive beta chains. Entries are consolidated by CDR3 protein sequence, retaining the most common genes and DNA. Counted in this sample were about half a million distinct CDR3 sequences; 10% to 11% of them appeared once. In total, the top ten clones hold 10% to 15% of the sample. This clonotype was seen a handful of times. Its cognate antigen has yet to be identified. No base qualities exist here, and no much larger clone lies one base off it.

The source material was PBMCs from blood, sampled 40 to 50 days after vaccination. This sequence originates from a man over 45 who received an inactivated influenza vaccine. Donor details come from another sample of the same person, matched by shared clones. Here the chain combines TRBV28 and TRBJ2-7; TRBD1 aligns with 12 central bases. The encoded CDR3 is CASSPPRGTGGFLYF. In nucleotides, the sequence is TGTGCCAGCAGTCCGCCTAGGGGGACAGGGGGCTTTCTGTACTTC.